A selection of T cell receptor beta chains follows, all from one sample in a study of blood T cell repertoires in COVID-19. This table comes from immunoSEQ multiplex PCR, and its TCRdb copy is limited to in-frame clones, with some not included. In the table there are around 150,000 clones, about 87% of which are singletons. Material: peripheral blood. Every receptor here comes from a human donor with COVID-19, enrolled during active disease. The donor label of this sample is uncertain. CDR3s include the opening cysteine and the closing phenylalanine or tryptophan. D genes are given only for firm matches. Clone sizes are given selectively: once, few, many, or a class where the clone is expanded.

cdr3_length j_call v_call clone_size d_call cdr3_nt cdr3_aa
14 TRBJ1-6 TRBV5-6 once - TGTGCCAGCAGCTTGTTGGCAGGGAATTCACCCCTCCACTTT CASSLLAGNSPLHF
15 TRBJ1-2 TRBV5-1 - TRBD1 TGCGCCAGCAGCTTGGGACAGGGAGGTTTGGGTGGCTACACCTTC CASSLGQGGLGGYTF
17 TRBJ2-5 TRBV4-2 - TRBD2 TGTGCCAGCAGCCAAGATACCAGCGGGGGCAACCAAGAGACCCAGTACTTC CASSQDTSGGNQETQYF
17 TRBJ2-3 TRBV12-5 - - TGTGCTAGTGGTCCCACCCTACAGGGTATCGTTGCAGATACGCAGTATTTT CASGPTLQGIVADTQYF
15 TRBJ1-3 TRBV7-2 - TRBD1 TGTGCCAGCAGGGTGGGACAGGCCTCTGGAAACACCATATATTTT CASRVGQASGNTIYF
15 TRBJ2-2 TRBV6-5 - - TGTGCCAGCACCCTGTTTAGTGCTGGCACCGGGGAGCTGTTTTTT CASTLFSAGTGELFF
14 TRBJ1-2 TRBV19 once - TGTGCCAGTGACCAAACCGACAGTAACTATGGCTACACCTTC CASDQTDSNYGYTF
16 TRBJ2-7 TRBV19 - - TGTGCCAGTAGTATGGAGGGACCCTACCCCTCCTACGAGCAGTACTTC CASSMEGPYPSYEQYF
15 TRBJ1-4 TRBV11-2 once - TGTGCCAGCACCGCTTCCGGACAGCTTAATGAAAAACTGTTTTTT CASTASGQLNEKLFF
15 TRBJ1-6 TRBV5-4 - - TGTGCCAGCAGCTTGGCGGGAGGAGATAATTCACCCCTCCACTTT CASSLAGGDNSPLHF
16 TRBJ2-3 TRBV18 - - TGTGCCAGCTCACCCCAGGCATCCACTCTTACAGATACGCAGTATTTT CASSPQASTLTDTQYF
11 TRBJ2-3 TRBV11-3 - - TGTGCCAGCACCTTCCGGGATACGCAGTATTTT CASTFRDTQYF
13 TRBJ1-5 TRBV6-5 few - TGTGCCAGCAGTTCTCTCGTGAATCAGCCCCAGCATTTT CASSSLVNQPQHF
13 TRBJ1-2 TRBV12-3/TRBV12-4 - - TGTGCCAGCAGCTACAGGGTAAACTATGGCTACACCTTC CASSYRVNYGYTF
13 TRBJ1-2 TRBV4-2 few - TGTGCCAGCAGCCGGTTAACAGACTATGGCTACACCTTC CASSRLTDYGYTF
13 TRBJ2-5 TRBV6-2/TRBV6-3 - - TGTGCCAGCAGTGCCCAGGGATCGGAGACCCAGTACTTC CASSAQGSETQYF
15 TRBJ2-3 TRBV6-5 - TRBD1 TGTGCCAGCAAATGGACAGGTAGAAGCACAGATACGCAGTATTTT CASKWTGRSTDTQYF
13 TRBJ1-5 TRBV19 - - TGTGCCAGTAGTATTGCGGGGGGTCAGCCCCAGCATTTT CASSIAGGQPQHF
14 TRBJ2-2 TRBV5-4 - - TGTGCCAGCAGCTTGGCAGGGGTTGACGGGGAGCTGTTTTTT CASSLAGVDGELFF
16 TRBJ2-1 TRBV11-2 - TRBD1 TGTGCCAGCACCCTTAGACAGGGCCGCTCCTACAATGAGCAGTTCTTC CASTLRQGRSYNEQFF
15 TRBJ1-3 TRBV19 - TRBD1 TGTGCCAGTAGTATCAGGGGGCAGGATGGAAACACCATATATTTT CASSIRGQDGNTIYF
14 TRBJ2-1 TRBV6-5 - - TGTGCCAGCAGCGATTGGACTGTTAACAATGAGCAGTTCTTC CASSDWTVNNEQFF
13 TRBJ2-1 TRBV6-5 - TRBD1 TGTGCCAGCACCCGGACAGGGGATCATGAGCAGTTCTTC CASTRTGDHEQFF
14 TRBJ2-1 TRBV12-5 - - TGTGCTAGTGGTTATAGCCGGGGGGCCATTGAGCAGTTCTTC CASGYSRGAIEQFF
14 TRBJ2-7 TRBV2 - - TGTGCCAGCAGTGAAACCGTGGGGCCGGCCGAGCAGTACTTC CASSETVGPAEQYF
14 TRBJ1-5 TRBV2 - - TGTGCCAGCAGTGAAAGAGAGATCTATCAGCCCCAGCATTTT CASSEREIYQPQHF
14 TRBJ1-5 TRBV3-1/TRBV3-2 - TRBD1 TGTGCCAGCAGCCTTACCAACAGGGGAAGGCCCCAGCATTTT CASSLTNRGRPQHF
15 TRBJ2-5 TRBV3-1/TRBV3-2 - TRBD2 TGTGCCAGCAGCCAAGGAGGCACTAGCGGAGAGACCCAGTACTTC CASSQGGTSGETQYF
17 TRBJ1-6 TRBV5-1 - - TGCGCCAGCAGCTCGCGCCCCGGGGGAGGGGAAAATTCACCCCTCCACTTT CASSSRPGGGENSPLHF
14 TRBJ2-5 TRBV7-9 - - TGTGCCAGCAGACCAACTAGCTTCGCAGAGACCCAGTACTTC CASRPTSFAETQYF
15 TRBJ2-7 TRBV6-1 - TRBD2 TGTGCCAGCAGTGAACTAGCGGGGGGGCCGTACGAGCAGTACTTC CASSELAGGPYEQYF
16 TRBJ2-5 TRBV7-6 - TRBD2 TGTGCCAGCAGCTTAGAGCCAGCGGGGGGGCCAGAGACCCAGTACTTC CASSLEPAGGPETQYF
18 TRBJ2-7 TRBV11-3 - - TGTGCCAGCAGTTCTGTTACCGGGACTGACATCTTACTCTACGAGCAGTACTTC CASSSVTGTDILLYEQYF
13 TRBJ1-3 TRBV12-3/TRBV12-4 - - TGTGCCAGCAGTTTAGTAGAAGGAAACACCATATATTTT CASSLVEGNTIYF
15 TRBJ2-7 TRBV28 - TRBD1 TGTGCCAGCAGTTTACCGGACAGGGTTGAGGGCGAGCAGTACTTC CASSLPDRVEGEQYF